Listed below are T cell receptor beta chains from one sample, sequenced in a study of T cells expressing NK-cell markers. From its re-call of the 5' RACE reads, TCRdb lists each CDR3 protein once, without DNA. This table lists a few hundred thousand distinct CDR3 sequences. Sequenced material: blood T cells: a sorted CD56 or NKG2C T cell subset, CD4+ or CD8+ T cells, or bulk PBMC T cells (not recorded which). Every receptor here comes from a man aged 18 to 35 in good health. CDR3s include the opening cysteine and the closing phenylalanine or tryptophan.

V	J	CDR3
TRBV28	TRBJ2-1	CASSLSGLAENEQFF
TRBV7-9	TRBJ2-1	CASSQLAENEQFF
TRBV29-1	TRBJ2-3	CSVVNWGTDTQYF
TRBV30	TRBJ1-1	CAWSPDLADTEAFF
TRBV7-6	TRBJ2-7	CASSPLARTGRHEQYF
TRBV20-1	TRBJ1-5	CSARDPGQGAQQPQHF
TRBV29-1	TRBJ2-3	CSVELGLEDTQYF
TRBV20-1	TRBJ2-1	CSAQEEGPGHVERLKSEQFF
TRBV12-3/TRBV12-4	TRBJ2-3	CASSLGQGVISRTDTQYF
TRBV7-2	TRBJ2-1	CASSYAHLLYNEQFF
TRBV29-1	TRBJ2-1	CSQSQPGPYNEQFF
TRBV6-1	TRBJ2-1	CASSVAGGTEQFF
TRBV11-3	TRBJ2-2	CASRRRSGELFF
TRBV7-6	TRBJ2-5	CASSPADREETQYF
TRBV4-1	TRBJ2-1	CASTAGTSVYNEQFF
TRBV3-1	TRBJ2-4	CASSPGQGNIQYF
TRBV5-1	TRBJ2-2	CASRLSTGELFF
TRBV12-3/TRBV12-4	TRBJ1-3	CASSRRTSNTIYF
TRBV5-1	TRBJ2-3	CASRNRPVLGTDTQYF
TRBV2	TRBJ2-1	CASRRDFGYNEQFF
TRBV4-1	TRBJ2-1	CASSPSVAYNEQFF
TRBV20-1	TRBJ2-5	CSASAAAGLWETQYF
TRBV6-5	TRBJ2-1	CASRFRLLQFF
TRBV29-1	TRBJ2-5	CSVVRRPTHKEETQYF
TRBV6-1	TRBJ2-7	CASNNRGQGGAPSSYEQYF
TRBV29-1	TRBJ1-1	CSVLPMNTEAFF
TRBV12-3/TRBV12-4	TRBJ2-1	CASSSLTTQFF
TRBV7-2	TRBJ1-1	CASSGMNTEAFF
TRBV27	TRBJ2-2	CASSSKIGELFF
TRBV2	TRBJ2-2	CASKSRTGYTGELFF
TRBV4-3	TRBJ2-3	CASSQSITSTDTQYF
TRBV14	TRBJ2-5	CASSQRGRATQYF
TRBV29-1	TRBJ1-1	CSVGGETHENTEAFF
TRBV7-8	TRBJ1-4	CASRDSQNEKLFF
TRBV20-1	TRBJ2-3	CSARSLAGNTQYF
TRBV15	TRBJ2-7	CATSRDTLAGGFRNEQYF
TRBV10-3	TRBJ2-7	CAISESGRGMPYEQYF
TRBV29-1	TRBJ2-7	CSVAPSGNSYEQYF
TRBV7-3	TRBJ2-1	CASSLTARAGGRNEQFF
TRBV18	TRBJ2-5	CATRAGWETQYF